Below are 30 T cell receptor beta chains sequenced from a single sample in a study of CD8 T cells in ankylosing spondylitis. TCRdb independently ran MiXCR on the 5' RACE reads; one entry per CDR3 protein. The sample consists of around 450,000 distinct CDR3 sequences, around 26% of them appearing once. Antigens for these TCRs are unknown. Whole-study findings and limits: It appeared that ankylosing spondylitis blood was characterized by a TCR beta motif of about eight highly homologous variants.

Sequenced sample: blood, either unsorted or a sorted T cell fraction (not recorded which). These receptors were obtained from a male donor with ankylosing spondylitis.

The chain joins TRBV29-1 to TRBJ2-1; TRBD2 matches 8 bases. V gave up 4 bases and J gave up 7 bases; unmatched junction bases: 3. The germline CDR1 and CDR2 sequences are SQVTM and ANQGSEA. This CDR3 region has 12 residues. The CDR3 sequence: CSVASGSNEQFF. CDR3 nucleotides: TGCAGCGTTGCCAGCGGGAGTAATGAGCAGTTCTTC.

This clonotype has a handful of counts. The V and J genes are TRBV12-3 or TRBV12-4 and TRBJ2-7; D ambiguous. The CDR3 consists of 14 residues. The V gene lost 3 bases and the J gene lost 0 bases, with 9 bases spanning the gap. CDR3 in amino acids: CASSLGFSSYEQYV. In DNA form, the CDR3 reads TGTGCCAGCAGTTTGGGGTTTAGCTCCTACGAGCAGTACGTC.

The chain has TRBV30 and TRBJ1-2; 7 bases align to TRBD1. Per the germline V gene, CDR1 is GTSNPN and CDR2 is SVGIG (reference sequence). Trimming cost V 4 bases and J 1 base; bases outside gene matches: 3. The CDR3 loop spans 13 amino acids. The CDR3 coding sequence is TGTGCCTGGATACAGGGGAATAACTATGGCTACACCTTC. This sequence encodes CAWIQGNNYGYTF.

The rearrangement links TRBV2 to TRBJ2-7; 8 positions agree with TRBD1. This CDR3 comprises 14 residues. The trim removed 4 bases at V and 1 base at J, leaving 3 bases unmatched. Germline CDR1 SNHLY, CDR2 FYNNEI. The CDR3 sequence: CASSAQGASYEQYF. CDR3 in DNA: TGTGCCAGCAGTGCCCAGGGGGCTTCCTACGAGCAGTACTTC.

The V and J genes are TRBV12-3 or TRBV12-4 and TRBJ2-1; TRBD1 matches at 7 bases. Trimming cost V 7 bases and J 8 bases; bases outside gene matches: 14. This CDR3 region has 15 residues. The CDR3 DNA reads as TGTGCCAGCACCGAAAGGGACAGAGAAGGTTATGAGCAGTTCTTC. Its protein product is CASTERDREGYEQFF.

The table lists this clonotype with a few counts. The CDR3 loop is CASCPMWLAPQGETQYF. As DNA, the CDR3 is TGTGCCAGCTGCCCCATGTGGCTAGCGCCCCAGGGGGAGACCCAGTACTTC. The chain recombines TRBV7-9 with TRBJ2-5; TRBD1 or TRBD2 may be the D gene (6 bases each). Germline loops: CDR1 SEHNR, CDR2 FQNEAQ (reference sequence). The length of the CDR3 is 17 residues. The germline V and J ends were trimmed by 8 bases and 5 bases, with 27 bases remaining between them. Complete variable domain (other parts from reference TRBV7-9 and TRBJ2-5): DTGVSQNPRHKITKRGQNVTFRCDPISEHNRLYWYRQTLGQGPEFLTYFQNEAQLEKSRLLSDRFSAERPKGSFSTLEIQRTEQGDSAMYLCASCPMWLAPQGETQYFGPGTRLLVL.

This clonotype was observed many times. The CDR3 nucleotides read TGCAGCGTTGAAGGTGGCGGGATCTCCTACAATGAGCAGTTCTTC. It encodes CSVEGGGISYNEQFF. V and J are TRBV29-1 and TRBJ2-1; D is perhaps TRBD2 (6 bases). This CDR3 is built from 15 residues. The germline CDR1 and CDR2 sequences are SQVTM and ANQGSEA. Trimming stripped 1 base from V and 0 bases from J, with 10 bases between.

V and J are TRBV3-1 and TRBJ2-3; TRBD2 is a possible D gene (6 bases). The ends were cut back, 0 bases at V and 3 bases at J, with 10 bases in the middle. The CDR3 contains 15 residues. CDR1 and CDR2 (germline): LGHDT, YNNKEL (reference sequence). CDR3 loop: CASSQDPGGTDTQYF. The CDR3, as DNA: TGTGCCAGCAGCCAAGATCCCGGAGGGACAGATACGCAGTATTTT.

This clonotype showed up many times. The gene calls are TRBV12-3 or TRBV12-4 and TRBJ1-3; no reliable D call. The CDR3 has 13 residues. The V end lost 6 bases, the J end lost 4 bases, and 10 bases lay between the germline ends. CDR3 nucleotides: TGTGCCAGCAGCCCCGGTCGCGGAAACACCATATATTTT. Protein: CASSPGRGNTIYF.

This clonotype was seen a handful of times. V usage is TRBV10-3 and J usage is TRBJ2-1; 14 bases map to TRBD2. Per germline, CDR1 ENHRY and CDR2 SYGVKD. The V and J ends lost 2 bases and 6 bases, in that order; junction bases with no gene match: 3. This CDR3 has 16 amino acids. CDR3 DNA sequence: TGTGCCATCAGTGAGATAGGACTAGCGGGAGGCAATGAGCAGTTCTTC. Protein: CAISEIGLAGGNEQFF.

The chain links TRBV10-2 to TRBJ2-7; 7 bases agree with TRBD1. V was pared by 6 bases and J by 8 bases, with 10 bases of the junction left unmatched. The germline V gene has CDR1 WSHSY and CDR2 SAAADI. CDR3 length: 13 residues. DNA for the CDR3: TGCGCCAGCAGCGCTGGGACAGAATTTCAGCAGTACTTC. Translated, it gives CASSAGTEFQQYF.

The chain is built from TRBV11-2 and TRBJ2-1; D is unresolved. CDR3 length: 14 amino acids. V was trimmed by 5 bases and J by 1 base, leaving 9 bases between them. Germline V lookup: CDR1 SGHAT, CDR2 FQNNGV. CDR3: CASSRLPSYNEQFF. The CDR3 bases are TGTGCCAGCAGCCGGTTGCCTTCCTACAATGAGCAGTTCTTC.

V is TRBV7-2 and J is TRBJ2-1, with TRBD2 matching over 7 bases. After removal of 5 bases from V and 4 bases from J, the junction contained 5 bases not matched to a gene. Germline values: CDR1 SGHTA, CDR2 FQGNSA. The CDR3 consists of 14 residues. CDR3 sequence reads: CASSLGLDYNEQFF. In nucleotides, the CDR3 is TGTGCCAGCAGCCTCGGACTAGATTACAATGAGCAGTTCTTC. Looking up the rest from reference TRBV7-2 and TRBJ2-1 gives the full variable domain: GAGVSQSPSNKVTEKGKDVELRCDPISGHTALYWYRQSLGQGLEFLIYFQGNSAPDKSGLPSDRFSAERTGGSVSTLTIQRTQQEDSAVYLCASSLGLDYNEQFFGPGTRLTVL.

This clonotype occurred a few times. The chain carries TRBV7-9 and TRBJ2-7; D not certain. Germline V gene sequence: CDR1 SEHNR, CDR2 FQNEAQ (reference sequence). CDR3 size: 13 residues. The V end lost 5 bases, the J end lost 0 bases, and 8 bases lay between the germline ends. The CDR3 reads CASSPRGSYEQYV. The CDR3 DNA reads as TGTGCCAGCAGCCCCCGCGGCTCCTACGAGCAGTACGTC.

This clonotype was seen a single time. The V call is TRBV7-9, the J call TRBJ1-2, with D maybe TRBD1 (6 bases). V was shortened by 9 bases and J by 8 bases, with 13 bases between the two germline ends. From germline, CDR1 is SEHNR and CDR2 FQNEAQ (reference sequence). CDR3 length: 11 amino acids. CDR3 nucleotides: TGTGCCAGTCATGCAGGGGTCGGCTACACCTTC. It yields the protein CASHAGVGYTF.

The chain carries TRBV11-2 and TRBJ2-1, with a weak D call TRBD1 (5 bases). The CDR3 runs to 16 residues. Germline CDR1 is SGHAT and CDR2 is FQNNGV. Trimming took off 5 bases at V and 10 bases at J, with 24 bases between the two ends. CDR3 in amino acids: CASSPPVPGLKGEQFF. The CDR3 DNA reads TGTGCCAGCAGCCCGCCGGTACCAGGTCTAAAGGGGGAGCAGTTCTTC. The variable domain in full, completed from reference TRBV11-2 and TRBJ2-1, reads EAGVAQSPRYKIIEKRQSVAFWCNPISGHATLYWYQQILGQGPKLLIQFQNNGVVDDSQLPKDRFSAERLKGVDSTLKIQPAKLEDSAVYLCASSPPVPGLKGEQFFGPGTRLTVL.

This chain connects TRBV3-1 to TRBJ2-5; D remains unclear. The CDR3 length is 11 residues. Trimming shortened V by 4 bases and J by 7 bases, and 7 bases separated the two germline ends. CDR1 is LGHDT, CDR2 YNNKEL, per germline (reference sequence). The CDR3 nucleotides are TGTGCCAGCAGCCTCCTTCTGACCCAGTACTTC. Residues: CASSLLLTQYF.

The sample holds a few counts of this clonotype. The rearrangement joins TRBV5-1 to TRBJ2-7; 12 bases align to TRBD2. Germline assignment: CDR1 SGHRS and CDR2 YFSETQ. The CDR3 spans 15 residues. Losses at the gene ends were 0 bases for V and 7 bases for J; bases not matched to a gene: 5. This CDR3 reads CASSLGLAGVREQYF. As DNA, the CDR3 is TGCGCCAGCAGCTTGGGACTAGCGGGAGTAAGGGAGCAGTACTTC.

This sequence joins TRBV5-1 and TRBJ2-5; possibly TRBD1 for D (6 bases). Germline CDR1 and CDR2: SGHRS and YFSETQ. V was pared by 3 bases and J by 5 bases, with 14 bases between. The CDR3 length is 14 residues. CDR3 nucleotide sequence: TGCGCCAGCAGCTCGGACAGCCTCAGGGAGACCCAGTACTTC. This gives the protein CASSSDSLRETQYF.

V and J are TRBV11-2 and TRBJ2-1; 10 nucleotides agree with TRBD1. Trimming took 4 bases from V and 4 from J; bases not matched to a gene: 4. Per germline, CDR1 SGHAT and CDR2 FQNNGV. This CDR3 is 15 amino acids long. DNA of the CDR3: TGTGCCAGCAGCTCCGGGACAGGGGTGTACAATGAGCAGTTCTTC. Residues: CASSSGTGVYNEQFF.

This clonotype has more than one count but fewer than ten. The gene calls are TRBV10-3 and TRBJ1-3; D is undetermined. Germline V gene lookup returns CDR1 ENHRY and CDR2 SYGVKD. CDR3 length: 16 amino acids. V shed 2 bases and J shed 4 bases, with 15 bases lying between them. The CDR3: CAISEDQGQPGNTIYF. CDR3 coding DNA: TGTGCCATCAGTGAGGACCAAGGGCAGCCCGGAAACACCATATATTTT.

The J gene is TRBJ2-7, the V gene TRBV20-1; TRBD1 or TRBD2 may be the D gene (5 bases each). The V gene lost 5 bases and the J gene lost 3 bases, with 14 bases spanning the gap. Per the germline V gene, CDR1 is DFQATT and CDR2 is SNEGSKA (reference sequence). The CDR3 contains 13 residues. This chain's CDR3 is CSAGLGDRYEQYF. The CDR3 DNA follows: TGCAGTGCTGGATTGGGGGACCGCTACGAGCAGTACTTC.

The chain employs TRBV4-2 and TRBJ2-2; TRBD2 matches at 9 bases. There are 17 residues in the CDR3. Germline CDR1 is LGHNA and CDR2 is YNFKEQ. The junction had 3 bases not matched to a gene; V was cut back by 1 base and J by 0 bases. CDR3: CASSQVGLATNTGELFF. CDR3 DNA sequence: TGTGCCAGCAGCCAAGTCGGACTAGCGACGAACACCGGGGAGCTGTTTTTT.

This clonotype was seen a handful of times. CDR3 nucleotide sequence: TGCAGTGCCCCGCGGGAAGGTCGTGAAGCTTTCTTT. Protein sequence: CSAPREGREAFF. The V gene is TRBV20-1, the J gene TRBJ1-1; D uncertain. From germline, CDR1 is DFQATT and CDR2 SNEGSKA (reference sequence). This CDR3 contains 12 residues. V was cut by 6 bases and J by 7 bases, with 15 bases left in between.

This chain connects TRBV12-3 or TRBV12-4 to TRBJ2-1, with 9 nucleotides matching TRBD1. The CDR3 has 15 amino acids. V shed 2 bases, J shed 5 bases, and the junction held 4 bases outside the gene matches. The CDR3 nucleotides are TGTGCCAGCAGTTTACGGGGACAGGGAAACAATGAGCAGTTCTTC. Translating it yields CASSLRGQGNNEQFF.

V and J are TRBV6-1 and TRBJ2-3; possible D gene TRBD2, 6 bases. The V end was cut by 7 bases, the J end by 5 bases, with 19 bases between. Germline CDR1 and CDR2: MNHNS and SASEGT. CDR3 length: 15 amino acids. The CDR3 nucleotides read TGTGCCAGCACCACCATGGGTTGGGGAGGAGATACGCAGTATTTT. Translating it yields CASTTMGWGGDTQYF.

This chain connects TRBV24-1 to TRBJ1-1; 8 bases match TRBD1. With 5 bases clipped from V and 2 bases from J, the junction kept 3 bases outside the gene matches. CDR1 is KGHDR, CDR2 SFDVKD, per germline. The CDR3 has 14 amino acids. In nucleotides, the CDR3 is TGTGCCACCAGTGCTGGACAGGGAAACACTGAAGCTTTCTTT. This codes for CATSAGQGNTEAFF.

V usage is TRBV25-1 and J usage is TRBJ1-2; D is possibly TRBD1 (5 bases). Trimming cost V 2 bases and J 5 bases, with 12 bases left between them. The CDR3 runs to 14 residues. CDR1 MGHDK and CDR2 SYGVNS come from the germline V gene. The CDR3 DNA sequence: TGTGCCAGCAGTGAACCTGACAGAGTATATGGCTACACCTTC. It translates to CASSEPDRVYGYTF.

The rearrangement links TRBV28 to TRBJ1-6; D is unclear. Germline V gene data show CDR1 as MDHEN and CDR2 as SYDVKM. This CDR3 has 14 amino acids. Trimming shortened V by 1 base and J by 8 bases, and 9 bases separated the two germline ends. The DNA of the CDR3 is TGTGCCAGCAGTTTATTTCTCGGAGATTCACCCCTCCACTTT. It yields the protein CASSLFLGDSPLHF. Complete variable domain (other parts from reference TRBV28 and TRBJ1-6): DVKVTQSSRYLVKRTGEKVFLECVQDMDHENMFWYRQDPGLGLRLIYFSYDVKMKEKGDIPEGYSVSREKKERFSLILESASTNQTSMYLCASSLFLGDSPLHFGNGTRLTVT.

The J gene is TRBJ1-4, the V gene TRBV5-1; 7 nucleotides align to TRBD1. This CDR3 spans 15 amino acids. Germline V gives CDR1 SGHRS, CDR2 YFSETQ. V lost 7 bases to trimming and J lost 0 bases; unmatched junction nucleotides: 6. CDR3 amino acids: CASRQGAPTNEKLFF. The CDR3 bases are TGCGCCAGCCGACAGGGAGCTCCAACTAATGAAAAACTGTTTTTT.